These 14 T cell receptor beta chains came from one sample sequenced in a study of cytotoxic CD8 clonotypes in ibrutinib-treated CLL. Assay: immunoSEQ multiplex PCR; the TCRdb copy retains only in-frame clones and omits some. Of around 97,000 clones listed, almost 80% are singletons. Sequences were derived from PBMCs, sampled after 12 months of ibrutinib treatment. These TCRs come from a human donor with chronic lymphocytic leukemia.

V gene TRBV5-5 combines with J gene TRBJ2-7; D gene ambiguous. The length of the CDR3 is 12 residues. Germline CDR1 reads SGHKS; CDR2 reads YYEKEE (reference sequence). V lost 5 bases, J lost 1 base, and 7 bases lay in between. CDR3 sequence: CASRQESYEQYF. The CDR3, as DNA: TGTGCCAGCAGGCAAGAATCCTACGAGCAGTACTTC.

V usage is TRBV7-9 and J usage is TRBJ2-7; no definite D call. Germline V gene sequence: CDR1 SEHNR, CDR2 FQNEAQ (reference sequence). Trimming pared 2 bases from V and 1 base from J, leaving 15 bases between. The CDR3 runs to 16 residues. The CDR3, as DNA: TGTGCCAGCAGCTTAAACAGACTCGAGAGTTCCTACGAGCAGTACTTC. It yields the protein CASSLNRLESSYEQYF. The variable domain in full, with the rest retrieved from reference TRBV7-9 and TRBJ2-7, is DTGVSQNPRHKITKRGQNVTFRCDPISEHNRLYWYRQTLGQGPEFLTYFQNEAQLEKSRLLSDRFSAERPKGSFSTLEIQRTEQGDSAMYLCASSLNRLESSYEQYFGPGTRLTVT.

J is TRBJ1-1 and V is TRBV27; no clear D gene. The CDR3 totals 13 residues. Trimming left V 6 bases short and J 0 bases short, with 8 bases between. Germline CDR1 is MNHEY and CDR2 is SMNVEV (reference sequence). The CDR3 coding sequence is TGTGCCAGCAGAAGGATCATGAACACTGAAGCTTTCTTT. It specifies CASRRIMNTEAFF.

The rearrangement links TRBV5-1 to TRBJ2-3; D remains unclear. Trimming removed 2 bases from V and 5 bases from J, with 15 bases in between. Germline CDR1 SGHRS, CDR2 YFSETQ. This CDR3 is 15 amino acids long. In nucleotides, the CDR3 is TGCGCCAGCAGCTTAGGACGGGTTGGCGGAGATACGCAGTATTTT. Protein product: CASSLGRVGGDTQYF.

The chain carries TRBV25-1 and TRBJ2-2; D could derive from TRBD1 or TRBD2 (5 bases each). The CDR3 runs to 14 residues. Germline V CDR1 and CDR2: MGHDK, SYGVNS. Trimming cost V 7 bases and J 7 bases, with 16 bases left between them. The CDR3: CASTRDAKNGELFF. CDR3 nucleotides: TGTGCCAGCACTCGGGACGCAAAAAACGGGGAGCTGTTTTTT.

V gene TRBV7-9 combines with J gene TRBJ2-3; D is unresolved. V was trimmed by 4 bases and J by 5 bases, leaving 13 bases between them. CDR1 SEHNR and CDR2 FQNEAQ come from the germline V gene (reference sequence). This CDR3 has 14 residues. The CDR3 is CASSSGPLGDTQYF. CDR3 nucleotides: TGTGCCAGCAGCTCCGGGCCTCTTGGAGATACGCAGTATTTT.

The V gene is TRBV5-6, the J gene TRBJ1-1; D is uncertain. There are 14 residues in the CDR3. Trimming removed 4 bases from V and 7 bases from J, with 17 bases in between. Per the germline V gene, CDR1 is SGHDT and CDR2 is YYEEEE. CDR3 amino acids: CASSGGRVSSEAFF. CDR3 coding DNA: TGTGCCAGCAGCGGCGGGCGGGTCTCAAGTGAAGCTTTCTTT.

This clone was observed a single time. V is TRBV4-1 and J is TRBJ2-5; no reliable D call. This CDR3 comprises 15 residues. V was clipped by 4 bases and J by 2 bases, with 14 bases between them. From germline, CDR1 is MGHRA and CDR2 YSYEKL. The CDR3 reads CASSPGPRQQETQYF. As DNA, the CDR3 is TGCGCCAGCAGCCCAGGACCCAGGCAGCAAGAGACCCAGTACTTC.

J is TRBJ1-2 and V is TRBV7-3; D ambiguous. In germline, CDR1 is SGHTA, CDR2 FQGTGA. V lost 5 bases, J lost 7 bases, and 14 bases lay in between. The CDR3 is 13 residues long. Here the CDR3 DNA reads TGTGCCAGCAGCCATGAGCAAAGAGGTGGCTACACCTTC. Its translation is CASSHEQRGGYTF.

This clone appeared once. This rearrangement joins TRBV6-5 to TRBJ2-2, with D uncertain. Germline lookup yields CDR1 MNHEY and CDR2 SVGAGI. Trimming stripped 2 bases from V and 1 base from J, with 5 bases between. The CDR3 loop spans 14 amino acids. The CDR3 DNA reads TGTGCCAGCAGTTACCGGCAGAACACCGGGGAGCTGTTTTTT. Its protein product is CASSYRQNTGELFF.

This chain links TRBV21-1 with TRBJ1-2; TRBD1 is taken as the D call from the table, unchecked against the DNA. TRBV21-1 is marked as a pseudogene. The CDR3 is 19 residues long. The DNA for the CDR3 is TGTGCCAGCAGCAAAGACGGGGACAGGGAGCCCCCGCCAAGGGATGGCTACACCTTC. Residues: CASSKDGDREPPPRDGYTF.

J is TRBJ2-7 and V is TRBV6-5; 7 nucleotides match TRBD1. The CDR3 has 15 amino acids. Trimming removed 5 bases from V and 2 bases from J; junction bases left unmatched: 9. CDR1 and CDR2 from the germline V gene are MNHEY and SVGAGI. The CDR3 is CASSQYDRAPYEQYF. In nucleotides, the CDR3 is TGTGCCAGCAGTCAATACGACAGGGCCCCCTACGAGCAGTACTTC.

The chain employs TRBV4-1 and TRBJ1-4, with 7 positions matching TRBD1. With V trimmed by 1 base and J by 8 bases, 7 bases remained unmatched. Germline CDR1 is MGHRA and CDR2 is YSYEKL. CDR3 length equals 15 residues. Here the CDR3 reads CASSQVRQGGEKLFF. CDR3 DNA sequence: TGCGCCAGCAGCCAAGTAAGACAGGGAGGGGAAAAACTGTTTTTT.

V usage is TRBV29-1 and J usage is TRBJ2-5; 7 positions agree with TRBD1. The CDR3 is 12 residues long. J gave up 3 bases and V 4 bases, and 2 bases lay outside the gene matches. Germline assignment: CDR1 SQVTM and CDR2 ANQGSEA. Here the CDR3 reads CSVGDREETQYF. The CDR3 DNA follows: TGCAGCGTTGGAGACAGGGAAGAGACCCAGTACTTC.